In this sample, the clone carrying this T cell receptor (beta chain) turned up a few times. CDR3 size: 13 residues. From germline, CDR1 is MNHEY and CDR2 SVGAGI. With 5 bases removed from V and 2 bases from J, the gap between germline ends came to 9 bases. PCR primers comprised 60 Vbeta and 13 Jbeta primers. Here immunoSEQ multiplex PCR was the method, and the copy in TCRdb shows in-frame clones only, minus some. This sample has some 70,000 clones, with roughly four fifths found just once. The data belong to a study of cytomegalovirus exposure and HLA in healthy donors. The sample taken for sequencing was PBMCs. The TCR comes from a man between 50 and 59 years old in good health and CMV-seronegative. This chain links TRBV6-5 with TRBJ1-1; D uncertain. DNA for the CDR3: TGTGCCAGCAGTAGAACAGTTAACACTGAAGCTTTCTTT. Its protein is CASSRTVNTEAFF.